This TCR beta chain was documented in a study of shared clonotypes between healthy human individuals. Whole-study context: Per donor, three plates held CD4 naive cells, three held CD4 memory, two held CD8 naive and one held CD8 memory. Study results and caveats: Rarefaction showed sorted-subset sequencing was incomplete despite large depth. Clonotype sharing levels among donors were expected to vary with sequencing depth.

Sequencing used immunoSEQ multiplex PCR; TCRdb keeps in-frame clones, though not all of them. The sample lists millions of clones; 85% to 95% were seen once. Positively selected for CCR7, the CD45RO-negative cells used as naive CD8 cells excluded terminally differentiated effector memory CD45RA+ cells. V was clipped by 3 bases and J by 7 bases, with 13 bases between them. Germline lookup yields CDR1 LNHDA and CDR2 SQIVND (reference sequence). This CDR3 comprises 13 residues. Note on this clone: Antigen specificity is unknown.

The TCR was taken from a man between 18 and 35 years old in good health. The chain links TRBV19 to TRBJ2-7; D tentatively reads TRBD1 or TRBD2 (5 bases each). The sequenced sample consisted of naive CD8+ T cells sorted from blood. CDR3 in amino acids: CASSIGGTGEQYF. DNA for the CDR3: TGTGCCAGTAGTATTGGGGGAACGGGTGAGCAGTACTTC.